This TCR beta chain appears in the sequencing data of a study of cytomegalovirus exposure and HLA in healthy donors. General study points: Rarity characterized most TCR sequences, yet some public TCRs appeared in many donors. It was about 150 TCR beta chains that were listed as cytomegalovirus-associated. In vitro confirmation showed a few CMV-associated chains to be CMV antigen specific. A later analysis found first-cohort TCR clusters tended to co-occur in the approximately 110 validation repertoires.

This clone was found once. The antigen is undetermined. Repertoires were generated with immunoSEQ multiplex PCR, while TCRdb's copy carries only in-frame clones and drops some. The sample records about 340,000 clones, about nine tenths being singletons. V lost 1 base, J lost 8 bases, and 8 bases lay in between. The CDR3 is made up of 12 amino acids. Germline CDR1 reads LNHDA; CDR2 reads SQIVND (reference sequence). Sequenced: PBMCs. The chain has TRBV19 and TRBJ1-2; tentatively, D is TRBD1 (5 bases). The TCR originated in a woman under 30 in good health and CMV-seronegative. CDR3 in DNA: TGTGCCAGTAGTATAGGGGGCCCGGGCTACACCTTC. Translation: CASSIGGPGYTF.